One sample yielded the 8 T cell receptor beta chains listed below, sequenced in a study of T cells in localized non-small cell lung cancer. Profiling relied on immunoSEQ multiplex PCR, and the TCRdb table lists in-frame clones only, not all of them. The table records 1,300 to 1,500 clones, 15% to 20% of them present only once. The sequenced sample was lung tumor tissue, obtained before any cancer treatment. The receptors derive from a male donor older than 55 with stage I lung adenocarcinoma.

This clone was seen more than once but under ten times. CDR3 DNA: TGTGCCAGCAGCCCTCAAGTACGGCGGGAGAACCCCTACGAGCAGTACTTC. Translation gives CASSPQVRRENPYEQYF. J is TRBJ2-7 and V is TRBV11-3; 7 bases are a match to TRBD2. The germline V gene encodes CDR1 SGHNT and CDR2 YENEEA. V trimming: 5 bases; J trimming: 2 bases; junction bases outside the gene matches: 15. CDR3 length equals 17 residues. The full variable domain, in which reference TRBV11-3 and TRBJ2-7 provide the parts outside the CDR3, is EAGVVQSPRYKIIEKKQPVAFWCNPISGHNTLYWYLQNLGQGPELLIRYENEEAVDDSQLPKDRFSAERLKGVDSTLKIQPAELGDSAVYLCASSPQVRRENPYEQYFGPGTRLTVT.

Only a few counts were recorded for this clone. The gene calls are TRBV11-3 and TRBJ2-5; possibly TRBD1 or TRBD2 for D (7 bases each). The CDR3 length is 14 residues. Between the trimmed V and J ends, which lost 3 bases and 5 bases, there was a span of 13 bases. Germline V gene sequence: CDR1 SGHNT, CDR2 YENEEA. This chain's CDR3 is CASSLDQGGETQYF. CDR3 sequence (DNA): TGTGCCAGCAGCTTGGACCAGGGGGGGGAGACCCAGTACTTC.

This clone was counted a few times. This chain connects TRBV5-8 to TRBJ2-1; 9 bases line up with TRBD1. The CDR3 runs 13 residues. With 6 bases clipped from V and 4 bases from J, the junction kept 2 bases outside the gene matches. The germline gives CDR1 SGHTS, CDR2 YDEGEE. The CDR3: CASTGQGYNEQFF. CDR3 DNA sequence: TGTGCCAGCACCGGACAGGGGTACAATGAGCAGTTCTTC.

The rearrangement uses TRBV6-8 and TRBJ1-2, with D unresolved. Trimming took 7 bases from V and 7 from J, leaving 22 bases between them. The CDR3 spans 15 residues. CDR1 MNHGY and CDR2 SAAAGT come from the germline V gene. The CDR3 DNA is TGTGCCAGCACCCTAAGCCGGGATTACCTCGGTGGCTACACCTTC. Translated: CASTLSRDYLGGYTF.

This clone is classed as medium-sized. The V and J genes are TRBV7-1 and TRBJ2-5, with 12 bases lining up with TRBD2. TRBV7-1 is an open reading frame whose function is uncertain. After removal of 3 bases from V and 5 bases from J, the junction contained 7 bases not matched to a gene. The CDR3 covers 16 residues. CDR3 sequence (DNA): TGTGCCAGCAGCTCCTCTAGCGGGAGGGCCCAGGAGACCCAGTACTTC. Protein sequence: CASSSSSGRAQETQYF.

The chain is built from TRBV11-3 and TRBJ1-3; a possible D gene is TRBD1 (6 bases). V lost 5 bases and J lost 0, with 14 bases in between. Germline V lookup: CDR1 SGHNT, CDR2 YENEEA. The CDR3 is 16 amino acids. CDR3 residues: CASSITGLISGNTIYF. The CDR3 nucleotides read TGTGCCAGCAGCATCACAGGGCTTATCTCTGGAAACACCATATATTTT.

In its sample, this clone was seen a few times. The chain uses TRBV5-1 and TRBJ2-1; 9 positions agree with TRBD2. Germline CDR1 is SGHRS and CDR2 is YFSETQ. This CDR3 is 15 amino acids long. V lost 0 bases, J lost 2 bases, and 0 bases stayed unmatched. This CDR3 reads CASSLASGAYNEQFF. Here the CDR3 DNA reads TGCGCCAGCAGCTTGGCTAGCGGGGCCTACAATGAGCAGTTCTTC. The full variable domain, with the rest looked up from reference TRBV5-1 and TRBJ2-1, is KAGVTQTPRYLIKTRGQQVTLSCSPISGHRSVSWYQQTPGQGLQFLFEYFSETQRNKGNFPGRFSGRQFSNSRSEMNVSTLELGDSALYLCASSLASGAYNEQFFGPGTRLTVL.

This clone is termed medium-sized (0.01 to 0.1%). V gene TRBV11-3 combines with J gene TRBJ1-2, with D maybe TRBD1 (6 bases). Germline CDR1 reads SGHNT; CDR2 reads YENEEA. V lost 5 bases and J 4 bases, leaving 20 bases between the germline ends. The CDR3 runs 16 residues. The CDR3 region is CASSQHRDNNLYGYTF. The CDR3 DNA is TGTGCCAGCAGCCAACATCGGGACAACAACCTCTATGGCTACACCTTC.